The subject of this entry is one T cell receptor (beta chain). The CDR3 end shows no conserved phenylalanine or tryptophan, and so a read error is likely. The investigators made TCR beta cDNA from about 510 ng total RNA, using a constant-region primer. Three nested multiplex PCR rounds of slightly modified ARM-PCR generated TCR beta libraries. It was with TRBV1-TRBV30 forward primers and a C-beta reverse primer that the first two PCR rounds were run, at about 10 cycles each. MiXCR, applied by TCRdb to the multiplex PCR reads, yields one record per CDR3 protein. The profile shows approximately 99,000 distinct CDR3 sequences, approximately 71% of them singletons. Each 20-30 mg portion of unsorted bulk tissue served as the source for co-extraction of RNA and DNA. The sample comes from a study of tumor-infiltrating lymphocytes in primary liver carcinoma. Germline V gives CDR1 SGHAT, CDR2 FQNNGV. After removal of 5 bases from V and 10 bases from J, the junction contained 6 bases not matched to a gene. CDR3 length: 12 residues.

V is TRBV11-2 and J is TRBJ2-7, with TRBD1 matching over 9 bases. This sequence originates from a woman aged 55-70 years with primary liver carcinoma and hepatitis B virus infection. The sample was liver tumor tissue from sampling region 5. Subset indicated: tumor region T5, tumor centre. CDR3 region: CASSRTGEEQYL. The CDR3 DNA follows: TGTGCCAGCAGCCGGACAGGGGAAGAACAGTACCTC.